This passage covers 6 T cell receptor beta chains from one sample sequenced in a study of CD8 T cells in ankylosing spondylitis. TCRdb processed the 5' RACE reads anew with MiXCR; each CDR3 protein has one entry. The table records about 39,000 distinct CDR3 sequences, 2.5% to 3.5% of them present only once. What was sequenced was blood, either unsorted or a sorted T cell fraction (not recorded which). The receptors were sampled from a male donor with ankylosing spondylitis or in good health (not recorded which).

This clonotype was recorded many times. V usage is TRBV9 and J usage is TRBJ1-3; 7 nucleotides line up with TRBD1. CDR3 length: 19 residues. Germline CDR1 and CDR2: SGDLS and YYNGEE. Trimming took 0 bases from V and 0 from J; bases not matched to a gene: 12. The CDR3 region has the DNA TGTGCCAGCAGCGTAGATTTTATCCCGGGACAGCCCTCTGGAAACACCATATATTTT. Protein sequence: CASSVDFIPGQPSGNTIYF.

This clonotype was picked up many times. This chain joins TRBV9 and TRBJ2-3, with D possibly being TRBD1 or TRBD2 (5 bases each). Germline V lookup: CDR1 SGDLS, CDR2 YYNGEE. Trimming cost V 0 bases and J 0 bases, with 11 bases left between them. The CDR3 is 16 residues long. CDR3 sequence reads: CASSVVGVGSTDTQYF. The CDR3, as DNA: TGTGCCAGCAGCGTAGTGGGGGTGGGTAGCACAGATACGCAGTATTTT.

This clonotype was recorded at least ten times. The chain has TRBV9 and TRBJ2-3; D remains unclear. This CDR3 region has 14 residues. Germline lookup yields CDR1 SGDLS and CDR2 YYNGEE. V lost 6 bases and J 0 bases, leaving 11 bases between the germline ends. CDR3 nucleotide sequence: TGTGCCAGCAACCTAGGAAGAAGCACAGATACGCAGTATTTT. Protein sequence: CASNLGRSTDTQYF. Complete variable domain (other parts from reference TRBV9 and TRBJ2-3): DSGVTQTPKHLITATGQRVTLRCSPRSGDLSVYWYQQSLDQGLQFLIQYYNGEERAKGNILERFSAQQFPDLHSELNLSSLELGDSALYFCASNLGRSTDTQYFGPGTRLTVL.

This clonotype was seen many times. The chain couples TRBV9 to TRBJ2-5; D gene uncertain. The CDR3 consists of 14 residues. Germline loops: CDR1 SGDLS, CDR2 YYNGEE. Trimming pared 0 bases from V and 2 bases from J, leaving 8 bases between. The CDR3 here is CASSVGWDQETQYF. DNA of the CDR3: TGTGCCAGCAGCGTAGGATGGGATCAAGAGACCCAGTACTTC.

In its sample, this clonotype was seen many times. The chain employs TRBV9 and TRBJ2-3; the D is unclear. Germline V gene lookup returns CDR1 SGDLS and CDR2 YYNGEE. V was shortened by 4 bases and J by 6 bases, with 9 bases between the two germline ends. This CDR3 is built from 12 residues. The CDR3: CASSTPPDTQYF. The DNA for the CDR3 is TGTGCCAGCAGCACCCCCCCGGATACGCAGTATTTT.

This clonotype was observed at least ten times. The V and J genes are TRBV9 and TRBJ2-2; 9 nucleotides agree with TRBD2. From germline, CDR1 is SGDLS and CDR2 YYNGEE. CDR3 length: 17 amino acids. V was clipped by 4 bases and J by 1 base; unmatched bases: 8. DNA for the CDR3: TGTGCCAGCAGCTCCCGGACTAGCGATGTGAACACCGGGGAGCTGTTTTTT. Its translation: CASSSRTSDVNTGELFF.